This TCR beta chain is from a study of blood T cell repertoires in COVID-19 (TCRdb year 2020). For the study in its entirety: Collaborator samples came from the United States, Italy and Spain and covered acute and convalescent phases of COVID-19. Deeply sampled blood TCRbeta repertoires from subjects exposed to, actively infected with, or recovered from COVID-19 were included in the dataset. The prospective study material was composed of cDNA or gDNA derived from T cells, B-cell-depleted T cells, or PBMCs. The sample metadata nearly always contained a de-identified subject ID, COVID-19 status, age in years and sex. The repertoires were released in a freely available public database intended as a resource for research on the immune response to SARS-CoV-2. Samples came from the ongoing ImmuneRACE study (first 160 participants) plus 1,254 subjects from 6 global collaborators. Where HLA class I and class II types were available, the types were taken from metadata supplied by the sample provider, not from assay-based typing. The investigation overall reported the following: The quantity of clinical and demographic metadata differed by source and by participant and was supplied without curation.

TCRbeta CDR3 regions were amplified from genomic DNA by means of the immunoSEQ Assay, a bias-controlled multiplex PCR. The original methods were these. Within the assay, amplification of reference gene primers was used to estimate how many nucleated cells each sample contained. To quantify the absolute abundance of each unique TCRbeta CDR3 rearrangement, sequence reads were collapsed and filtered. For each sample, productive Simpson clonality was calculated by taking the square root of Simpson's diversity index across productive rearrangements. The source is immuneACCESS, and TCRdb retained only in-frame sequences with V and J called. Part of the clones is not carried over; for the studies checked, unresolved V genes explain less than half of this, and the remainder is unexplained. Clone size and V and J calls were adopted from that table, with D and trimming inferred from the DNA. The sample table shows 72,000 or so clones, and 80% to 95% are seen once. Clones ranked in the top ten supply roughly 0.78% of the sample.

As regards this clone: Which antigen it targets is not known. A read error may produce the germline difference seen at one junction end.

Whole blood was collected in K2EDTA tubes by collaborating institutions according to the institutions' own protocols. For TCRbeta analysis, collaborators shipped samples as frozen whole blood, isolated PBMCs, or DNA extracted from either of those sample types. Material for sequencing was peripheral blood. This sequence was found in an elderly woman with acute or convalescent COVID-19.

The CDR3: CATSRAGTGVSHF. The DNA sequence follows: TGTGCCACCAGCAGAGCCGGGACAGGGGTCTCCCATTTT. In this chain, TRBV15 is recombined with TRBJ1-4, and TRBD1 matches 10 of the central bases. Measured from the cysteine to the phenylalanine, the CDR3 is 13 residues long. CDR3 DNA is the only sequence kept; it has 39 bases, read in frame from the first base. Reading the germline V gene (reference sequence) gives CDR1 LNHNV and CDR2 YYDKDF.